Each of the 7 T cell receptor beta chains below was sequenced from the same sample in a study of Ad26.COV2.S vaccination and SARS-CoV-2 variants. The treatment: about 20 received Ad26.COV2.S at low or high dose, single or two shots; 5 received placebo; per-sample allocation not given. The samples date from day 63 after the first vaccine or placebo injection. TCRdb's copy holds only in-frame clones and misses some; the assay was immunoSEQ multiplex PCR. The sample yields roughly 350,000 clones, less than 90% seen once. The specimen was peripheral blood, collected in a trial of Ad26.COV2.S vaccine versus placebo. Every receptor here comes from a person aged 18-60 years who received the Ad26.COV2.S COVID-19 vaccine or a placebo.

The chain has TRBV11-3 and TRBJ2-5; D possibly corresponds to TRBD1 (5 bases). V was cut by 5 bases and J by 4 bases, with 11 bases left in between. CDR1 is SGHNT, CDR2 YENEEA, per germline. There are 13 residues in the CDR3. CDR3 in amino acids: CASSADTGETQYF. In DNA form, the CDR3 reads TGTGCCAGCAGCGCGGACACGGGAGAGACCCAGTACTTC.

The chain links TRBV4-1 to TRBJ1-3; D call uncertain. The CDR3 runs 15 residues. The germline gives CDR1 MGHRA, CDR2 YSYEKL. Trimming cost V 2 bases and J 0 bases, with 8 bases left between them. Written as DNA, the CDR3 is TGCGCCAGCAGCCAATGGGCCATCTCTGGAAACACCATATATTTT. It codes for CASSQWAISGNTIYF.

This clone was detected only once. The rearrangement uses TRBV19 and TRBJ2-7; perhaps TRBD2 as D (6 bases). This CDR3 is built from 15 residues. Germline values: CDR1 LNHDA, CDR2 SQIVND (reference sequence). Trimming removed 3 bases from V and 2 bases from J, with 14 bases in between. The CDR3: CASSMGRTKPYEQYF. CDR3 nucleotides: TGTGCCAGTAGTATGGGGAGGACCAAACCCTACGAGCAGTACTTC.

Comment on this clone: Other DNA sequences of this sample code for an identical CDR3. This chain links TRBV2 with TRBJ2-7; no clear D gene. Trimming removed 6 bases at V and 7 bases at J, with 10 bases between. Looked up from germline, CDR1 is SNHLY and CDR2 is FYNNEI. This CDR3 comprises 11 residues. The CDR3 here is CASRSAGEQYF. CDR3 in DNA: TGTGCCAGCAGATCCGCTGGTGAGCAGTACTTC.

This chain links TRBV18 with TRBJ2-7; 12 positions match TRBD1. Trimming cost V 3 bases and J 6 bases; bases outside gene matches: 6. This CDR3 contains 15 residues. Per germline, CDR1 KGHSH and CDR2 LQKENI. CDR3 loop: CASSPSGTGGLEQYF. In DNA form, the CDR3 reads TGTGCCAGCTCACCGAGTGGGACAGGGGGCCTCGAGCAGTACTTC.

The rearrangement uses TRBV7-2 and TRBJ1-2; 8 positions agree with TRBD1. Germline V gene sequence: CDR1 SGHTA, CDR2 FQGNSA. Germline trimming cut 1 base from V and 4 bases from J; bases unmatched to any gene: 5. The length of the CDR3 is 15 residues. Here the CDR3 reads CASSLVVGQGYGYTF. For the CDR3, the DNA is TGTGCCAGCAGCTTAGTAGTTGGACAGGGCTATGGCTACACCTTC.

V gene TRBV7-9 combines with J gene TRBJ2-5; D is unresolved. Germline CDR1 and CDR2: SEHNR and FQNEAQ (reference sequence). V gave up 1 base and J gave up 9 bases, with 18 bases separating them. CDR3 length equals 15 residues. CDR3: CASSLELQQLAPQYF. CDR3 DNA sequence: TGTGCCAGCAGCTTAGAGCTCCAACAACTGGCTCCCCAGTACTTC.